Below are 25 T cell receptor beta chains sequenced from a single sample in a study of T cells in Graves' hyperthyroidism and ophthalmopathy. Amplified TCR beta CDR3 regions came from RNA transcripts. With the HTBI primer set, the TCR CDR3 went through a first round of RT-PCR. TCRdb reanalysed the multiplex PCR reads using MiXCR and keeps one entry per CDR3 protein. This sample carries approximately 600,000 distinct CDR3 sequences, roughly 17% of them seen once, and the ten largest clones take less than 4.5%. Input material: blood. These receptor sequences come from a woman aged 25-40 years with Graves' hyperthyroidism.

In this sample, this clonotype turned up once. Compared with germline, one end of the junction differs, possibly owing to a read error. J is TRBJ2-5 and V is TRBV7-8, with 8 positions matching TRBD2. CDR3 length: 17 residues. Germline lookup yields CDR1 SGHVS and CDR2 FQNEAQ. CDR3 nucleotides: TGTGCCAGCAGCTTGGTAGATGCTGTGACCGGGGGGGAGAGCCAGTACTTC. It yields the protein CASSLVDAVTGGESQYF.

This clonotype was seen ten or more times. Here the CDR3 DNA reads TGTGCCAGCAGCTTAGGGACAGGGAGAGGGGCTTTCTTT. Its protein is CASSLGTGRGAFF. The gene calls are TRBV7-2 and TRBJ1-1, with 8 nucleotides matching TRBD1. The V and J ends lost 1 base and 11 bases, in that order; junction bases with no gene match: 6. Germline CDR1 reads SGHTA; CDR2 reads FQGNSA. The CDR3 is made up of 13 amino acids.

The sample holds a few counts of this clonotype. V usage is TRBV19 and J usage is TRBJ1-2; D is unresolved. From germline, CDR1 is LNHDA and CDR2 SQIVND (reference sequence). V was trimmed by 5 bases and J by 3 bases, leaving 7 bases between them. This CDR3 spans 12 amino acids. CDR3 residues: CASSQRDYGYTF. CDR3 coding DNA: TGTGCCAGTAGTCAGAGGGACTATGGCTACACCTTC.

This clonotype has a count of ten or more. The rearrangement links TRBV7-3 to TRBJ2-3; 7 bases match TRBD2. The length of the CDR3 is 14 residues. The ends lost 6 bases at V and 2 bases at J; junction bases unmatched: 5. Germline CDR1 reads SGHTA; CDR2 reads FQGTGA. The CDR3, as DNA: TGTGCCAGCAGTCGGGGAGGGATCACAGATACGCAGTATTTT. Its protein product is CASSRGGITDTQYF.

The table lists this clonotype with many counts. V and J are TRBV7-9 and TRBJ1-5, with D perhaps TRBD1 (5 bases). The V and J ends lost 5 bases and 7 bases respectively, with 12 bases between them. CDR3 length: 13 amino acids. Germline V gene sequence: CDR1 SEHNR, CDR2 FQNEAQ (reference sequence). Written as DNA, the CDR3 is TGTGCCAGCAGCCCAGGGACGAGACAGCCCCAGCATTTT. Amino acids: CASSPGTRQPQHF.

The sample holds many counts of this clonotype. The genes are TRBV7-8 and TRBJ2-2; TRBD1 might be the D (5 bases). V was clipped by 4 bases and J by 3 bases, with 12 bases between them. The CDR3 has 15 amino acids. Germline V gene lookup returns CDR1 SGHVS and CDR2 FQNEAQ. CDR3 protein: CASSSRQTDTGELFF. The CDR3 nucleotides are TGTGCCAGCAGCTCCCGACAGACCGACACCGGGGAGCTGTTTTTT.

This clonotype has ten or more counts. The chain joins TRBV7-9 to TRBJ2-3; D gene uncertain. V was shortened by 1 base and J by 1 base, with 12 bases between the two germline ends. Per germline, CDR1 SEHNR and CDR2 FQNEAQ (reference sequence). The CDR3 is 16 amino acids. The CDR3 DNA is TGTGCCAGCAGCTTAGGGCAGACTTACCGCACAGATACGCAGTATTTT. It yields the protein CASSLGQTYRTDTQYF. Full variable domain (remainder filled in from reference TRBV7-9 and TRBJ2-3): DTGVSQNPRHKITKRGQNVTFRCDPISEHNRLYWYRQTLGQGPEFLTYFQNEAQLEKSRLLSDRFSAERPKGSFSTLEIQRTEQGDSAMYLCASSLGQTYRTDTQYFGPGTRLTVL.

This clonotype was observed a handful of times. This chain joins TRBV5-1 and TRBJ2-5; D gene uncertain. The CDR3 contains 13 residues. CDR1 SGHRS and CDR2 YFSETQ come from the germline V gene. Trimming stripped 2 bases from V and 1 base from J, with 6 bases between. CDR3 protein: CASSFLPQETQYF. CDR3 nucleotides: TGCGCCAGCAGCTTCCTACCCCAAGAGACCCAGTACTTC.

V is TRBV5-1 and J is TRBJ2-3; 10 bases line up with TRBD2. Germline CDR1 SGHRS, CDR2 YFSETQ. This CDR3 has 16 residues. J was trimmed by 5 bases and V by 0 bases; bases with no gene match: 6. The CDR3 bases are TGCGCCAGCAGCTTGGGGTTCCCTAGCGGGAGAGATACGCAGTATTTT. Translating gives CASSLGFPSGRDTQYF.

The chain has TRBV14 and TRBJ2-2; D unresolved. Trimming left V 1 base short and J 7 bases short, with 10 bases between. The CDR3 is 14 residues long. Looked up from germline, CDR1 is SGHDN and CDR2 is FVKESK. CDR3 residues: CASSQVRGIGELFF. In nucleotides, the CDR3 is TGTGCCAGCAGCCAAGTCCGAGGTATCGGGGAGCTGTTTTTT.

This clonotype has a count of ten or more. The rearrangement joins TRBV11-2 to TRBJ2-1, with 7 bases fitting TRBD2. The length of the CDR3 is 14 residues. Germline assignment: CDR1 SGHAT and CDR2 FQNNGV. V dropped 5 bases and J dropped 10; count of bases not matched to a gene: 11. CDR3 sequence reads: CASSLGLPDQEQFF. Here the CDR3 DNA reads TGTGCCAGCAGCCTGGGACTACCGGACCAGGAGCAGTTCTTC.

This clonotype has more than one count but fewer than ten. As DNA, the CDR3 is TGTGCCAGCAGTGTCCCCTCCGGACAGGGGGTAACCGGGGAGCTGTTTTTT. This codes for CASSVPSGQGVTGELFF. The genes are TRBV6-1 and TRBJ2-2; 10 positions match TRBD1. This CDR3 spans 17 amino acids. Germline V CDR1 and CDR2: MNHNS, SASEGT. With V trimmed by 4 bases and J by 5 bases, 10 bases remained unmatched.

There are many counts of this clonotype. The CDR3 sequence: CASRVGTANTEAFF. DNA of the CDR3: TGTGCCAGCAGGGTAGGGACGGCGAACACTGAAGCTTTCTTT. The rearrangement uses TRBV28 and TRBJ1-1; weak D call: TRBD1 (5 bases). V was pared by 6 bases and J by 1 base, with 12 bases between. The CDR3 is 14 residues long. CDR1 MDHEN and CDR2 SYDVKM come from the germline V gene.

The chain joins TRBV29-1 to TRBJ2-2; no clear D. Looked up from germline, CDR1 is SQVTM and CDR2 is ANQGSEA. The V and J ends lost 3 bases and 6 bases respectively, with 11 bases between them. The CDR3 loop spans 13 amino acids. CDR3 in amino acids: CSVEGRSAGELFF. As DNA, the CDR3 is TGCAGCGTTGAGGGCAGAAGCGCCGGGGAGCTGTTTTTT.

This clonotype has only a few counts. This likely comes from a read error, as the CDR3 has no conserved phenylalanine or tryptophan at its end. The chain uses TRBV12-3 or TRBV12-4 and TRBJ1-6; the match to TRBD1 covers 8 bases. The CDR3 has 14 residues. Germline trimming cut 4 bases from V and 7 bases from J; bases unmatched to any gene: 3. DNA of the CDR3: TGTGCCAGCAGTTCTACAGGGGGAAATTCACCCCTCCACCTT. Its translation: CASSSTGGNSPLHL.

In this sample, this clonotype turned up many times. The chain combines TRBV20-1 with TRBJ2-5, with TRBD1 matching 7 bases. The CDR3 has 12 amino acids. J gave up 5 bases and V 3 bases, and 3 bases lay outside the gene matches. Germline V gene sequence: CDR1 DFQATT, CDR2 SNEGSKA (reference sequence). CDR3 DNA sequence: TGCAGTGCTAGTGACAGGGTGGAGACCCAGTACTTC. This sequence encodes CSASDRVETQYF.

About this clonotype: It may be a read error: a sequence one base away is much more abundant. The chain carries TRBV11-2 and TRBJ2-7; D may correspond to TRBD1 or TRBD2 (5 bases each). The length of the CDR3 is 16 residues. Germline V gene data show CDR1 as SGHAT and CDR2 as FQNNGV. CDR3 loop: CASSLNRDLKRYERYF. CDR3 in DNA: TGTGCCAGCAGCTTAAACCGGGACCTGAAACGCTACGAGCGGTACTTC. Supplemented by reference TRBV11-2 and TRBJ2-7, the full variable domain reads EAGVAQSPRYKIIEKRQSVAFWCNPISGHATLYWYQQILGQGPKLLIQFQNNGVVDDSQLPKDRFSAERLKGVDSTLKIQPAKLEDSAVYLCASSLNRDLKRYERYFGPGTRLTVT.

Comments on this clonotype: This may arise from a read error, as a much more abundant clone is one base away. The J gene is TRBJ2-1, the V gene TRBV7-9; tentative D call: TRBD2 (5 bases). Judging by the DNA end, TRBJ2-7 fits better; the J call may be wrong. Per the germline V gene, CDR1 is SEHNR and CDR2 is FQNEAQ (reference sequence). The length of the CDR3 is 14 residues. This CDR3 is CASSPVGEYNEQYF. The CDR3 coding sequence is TGTGCCAGCAGTCCTGTGGGAGAGTACAATGAGCAGTACTTC.

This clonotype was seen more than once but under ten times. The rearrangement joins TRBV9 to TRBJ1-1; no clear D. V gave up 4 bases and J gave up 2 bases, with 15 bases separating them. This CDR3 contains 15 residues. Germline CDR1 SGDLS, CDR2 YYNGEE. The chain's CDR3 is CASSSSPGSNTEAFF. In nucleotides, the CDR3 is TGTGCCAGCAGCTCCAGCCCGGGATCAAACACTGAAGCTTTCTTT.

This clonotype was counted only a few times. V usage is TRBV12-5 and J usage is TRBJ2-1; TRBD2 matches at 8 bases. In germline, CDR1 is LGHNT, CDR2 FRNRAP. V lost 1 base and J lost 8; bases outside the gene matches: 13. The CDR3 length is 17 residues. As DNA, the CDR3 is TGTGCTAGTGGTTTGGGGAAGATAGCGGGATCCGCGGATGAGCAGTTCTTC. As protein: CASGLGKIAGSADEQFF.

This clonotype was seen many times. This chain's CDR3 is CASSPWTKNIQYF. CDR3 DNA: TGTGCCAGCAGTCCGTGGACTAAAAACATTCAGTACTTC. This rearrangement joins TRBV28 to TRBJ2-4; perhaps TRBD2 as D (5 bases). Germline V gene data show CDR1 as MDHEN and CDR2 as SYDVKM. This CDR3 spans 13 amino acids. V lost 5 bases, J lost 4 bases, and 9 bases lay in between.

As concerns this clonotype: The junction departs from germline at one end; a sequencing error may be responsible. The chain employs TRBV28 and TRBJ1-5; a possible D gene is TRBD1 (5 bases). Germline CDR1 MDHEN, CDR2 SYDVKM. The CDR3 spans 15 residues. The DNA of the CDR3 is TGTGCCGGCAGTTTAAAAGGGGCCTACAATCAGCCCCAGCATTTT. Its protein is CAGSLKGAYNQPQHF.

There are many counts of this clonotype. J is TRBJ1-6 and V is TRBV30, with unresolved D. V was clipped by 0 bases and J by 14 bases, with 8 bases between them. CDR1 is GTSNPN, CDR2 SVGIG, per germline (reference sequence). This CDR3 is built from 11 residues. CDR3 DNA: TGTGCCTGGAGTGTACGAGGGACCCTCCACTTT. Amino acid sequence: CAWSVRGTLHF.

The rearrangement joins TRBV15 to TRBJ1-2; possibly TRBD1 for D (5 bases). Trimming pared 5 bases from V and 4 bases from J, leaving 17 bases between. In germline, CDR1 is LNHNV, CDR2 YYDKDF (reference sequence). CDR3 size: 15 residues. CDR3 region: CATSQIGRGLYGYTF. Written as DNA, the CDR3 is TGTGCCACCAGCCAAATCGGAAGGGGTCTCTATGGCTACACCTTC.

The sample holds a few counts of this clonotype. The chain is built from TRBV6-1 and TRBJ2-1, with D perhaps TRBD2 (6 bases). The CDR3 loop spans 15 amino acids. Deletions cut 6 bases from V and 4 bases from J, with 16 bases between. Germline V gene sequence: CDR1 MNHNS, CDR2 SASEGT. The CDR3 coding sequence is TGTGCCAGCAGGGGGGGTCTGAGGGATTACAATGAGCAGTTCTTC. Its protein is CASRGGLRDYNEQFF.